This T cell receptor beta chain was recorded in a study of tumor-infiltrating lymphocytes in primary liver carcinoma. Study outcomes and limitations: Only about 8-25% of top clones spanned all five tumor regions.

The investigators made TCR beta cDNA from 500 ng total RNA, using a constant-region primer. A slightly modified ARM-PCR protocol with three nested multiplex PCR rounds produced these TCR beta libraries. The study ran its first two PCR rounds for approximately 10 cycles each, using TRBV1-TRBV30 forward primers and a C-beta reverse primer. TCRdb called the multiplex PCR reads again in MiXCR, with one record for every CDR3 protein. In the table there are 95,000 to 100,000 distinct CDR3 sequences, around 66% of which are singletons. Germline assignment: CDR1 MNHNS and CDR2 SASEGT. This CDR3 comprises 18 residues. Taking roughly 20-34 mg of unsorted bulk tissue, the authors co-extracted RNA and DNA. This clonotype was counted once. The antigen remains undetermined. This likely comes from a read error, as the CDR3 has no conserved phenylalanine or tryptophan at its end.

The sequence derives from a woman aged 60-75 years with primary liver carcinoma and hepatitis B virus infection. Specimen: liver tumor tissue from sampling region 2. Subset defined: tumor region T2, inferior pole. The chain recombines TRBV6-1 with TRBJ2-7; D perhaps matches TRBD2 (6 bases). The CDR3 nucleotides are TGTGCCAGGAGTGATTTCCTTCCGGGACTTTTAGGGGCTTACGAGCAGTACTTA. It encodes CARSDFLPGLLGAYEQYL.